These 26 T cell receptor beta chains originate from one sample sequenced in a study of blood T cell repertoires in COVID-19. The data were produced by immunoSEQ multiplex PCR, yet TCRdb's version contains in-frame clones alone and is incomplete. The sample has a few hundred thousand clones; 85% to 90% are singletons. The sequenced material came from peripheral blood. The receptors originated from a woman aged 45-60 years with COVID-19, enrolled during active disease.

The chain couples TRBV6-2 or TRBV6-3 to TRBJ2-1; 14 bases are shared with TRBD2. V lost 5 bases to trimming and J lost 9 bases; unmatched junction nucleotides: 3. This CDR3 is built from 14 residues. CDR1 MNHEY and CDR2 SVGEGT come from the germline V gene. CDR3 DNA sequence: TGTGCCAGCAGTCTCGGGACTAGCGGGAGTGAGCAGTTCTTC. This encodes CASSLGTSGSEQFF.

The CDR3 sequence is CASSFGQGEQYF. The CDR3 DNA is TGTGCCAGCAGTTTTGGGCAGGGTGAGCAGTACTTC. The chain carries TRBV28 and TRBJ2-7; a weak D match, TRBD1 (5 bases). The V end was cut by 3 bases, the J end by 7 bases, with 10 bases between. Germline CDR1 and CDR2: MDHEN and SYDVKM. The CDR3 loop spans 12 amino acids.

This chain joins TRBV7-6 and TRBJ2-6, with D possibly TRBD2 on 9 matching bases. This CDR3 comprises 19 residues. V was trimmed by 2 bases and J by 1 base, leaving 18 bases between them. Per germline, CDR1 SGHVS and CDR2 FNYEAQ. The CDR3 is CASSLQGAGGKSGANVLTF. CDR3 bases: TGTGCCAGCAGCTTACAGGGGGCGGGAGGGAAGTCTGGGGCCAACGTCCTGACTTTC.

CDR3 bases: TGTGCCACCCGCGGGTCGGCCTACAATGAGCAGTTCTTC. Translated, it gives CATRGSAYNEQFF. V gene TRBV24-1 combines with J gene TRBJ2-1; a weak D match, TRBD2 (5 bases). Germline V gene lookup returns CDR1 KGHDR and CDR2 SFDVKD. V lost 9 bases, J lost 2 bases, and 10 bases lay in between. The CDR3 extends over 13 amino acids.

This sequence joins TRBV7-2 and TRBJ1-2, with 9 bases matching TRBD1. The trim removed 5 bases at V and 7 bases at J, leaving 11 bases unmatched. The CDR3 has 15 amino acids. The germline CDR1 and CDR2 sequences are SGHTA and FQGNSA. The CDR3 DNA is TGTGCCAGCAGCGAAAATCCGGGACAGGGAGGTGGCTACACCTTC. Translation: CASSENPGQGGGYTF.

Remarks on this clone: Other DNA sequences in the same sample also yield this CDR3. The chain combines TRBV12-5 with TRBJ2-3; TRBD2 matches at 12 bases. Germline trimming cut 5 bases from V and 4 bases from J; bases unmatched to any gene: 1. There are 14 residues in the CDR3. Per germline, CDR1 LGHNT and CDR2 FRNRAP. This chain's CDR3 is CASGLAGGADTQYF. Here the CDR3 DNA reads TGTGCTAGTGGTCTAGCGGGAGGGGCAGATACGCAGTATTTT.

V gene TRBV30 combines with J gene TRBJ1-2; 8 nucleotides line up with TRBD1. CDR1 and CDR2 from the germline V gene are GTSNPN and SVGIG (reference sequence). There are 15 residues in the CDR3. Trimming at V came to 3 bases and at J to 1 base, leaving 7 bases not matched to a gene. As DNA, the CDR3 is TGTGCCTGGAGGACGGCCGGACAGGGTAACTATGGCTACACCTTC. This gives the protein CAWRTAGQGNYGYTF.

This chain joins TRBV5-6 and TRBJ2-1; D might be TRBD1 (6 bases). Per the germline V gene, CDR1 is SGHDT and CDR2 is YYEEEE. The V end was cut by 5 bases, the J end by 9 bases, with 18 bases between. The CDR3 consists of 14 residues. For the CDR3, the DNA is TGTGCCAGCAGGTTGATGGGGGCAGAATCTGAGCAGTTCTTC. It translates to CASRLMGAESEQFF.

The V call is TRBV5-8, the J call TRBJ1-5, with unresolved D. The germline V and J ends were trimmed by 4 bases and 3 bases, with 11 bases remaining between them. Germline V gene sequence: CDR1 SGHTS, CDR2 YDEGEE. The CDR3 extends over 14 amino acids. CDR3 sequence (DNA): TGTGCCAGCAGCCACCCGGGGATCAATCAGCCCCAGCATTTT. Its protein is CASSHPGINQPQHF.

J is TRBJ2-1 and V is TRBV3-1 (or the pseudogene TRBV3-2); 12 bases match TRBD2. The CDR3 spans 17 residues. V lost 5 bases and J lost 5; bases outside the gene matches: 10. The germline V gene has CDR1 LGHDT and CDR2 YNNKEL (reference sequence). The CDR3 sequence: CASSSRTSGTSHNEQFF. In DNA, the CDR3 is TGTGCCAGCAGCTCTCGGACTAGCGGGACCAGTCACAATGAGCAGTTCTTC.

The rearrangement joins TRBV5-5 to TRBJ2-1; maybe TRBD2 (5 bases). The germline V and J ends were trimmed by 2 bases and 7 bases, with 16 bases remaining between them. The CDR3 extends over 15 amino acids. Germline V gene sequence: CDR1 SGHKS, CDR2 YYEKEE (reference sequence). The CDR3: CASSFRETVRNEQFF. In DNA form, the CDR3 reads TGTGCCAGCAGCTTCCGGGAAACGGTGAGGAATGAGCAGTTCTTC.

The chain recombines TRBV6-2 or TRBV6-3 with TRBJ2-3, with TRBD2 identical over 10 bases. The CDR3 is made up of 23 amino acids. V trimming: 6 bases; J trimming: 5 bases; junction bases outside the gene matches: 32. CDR1 and CDR2 (germline): MNHEY, SVGEGT. CDR3 nucleotide sequence: TGTGCCAGCAGCCTCTTCTTCACGATCGGTAGCGGGAGGCCGGTACAGGGGGGAGATACGCAGTATTTT. It specifies CASSLFFTIGSGRPVQGGDTQYF.

The chain uses TRBV29-1 and TRBJ1-2; 9 bases line up with TRBD1. J gave up 8 bases and V 7 bases, and 11 bases lay outside the gene matches. This CDR3 comprises 13 residues. CDR1 SQVTM and CDR2 ANQGSEA come from the germline V gene. Written as DNA, the CDR3 is TGCAGCGCGAGCGGTACAGGGGGCGCGGGCTACACCTTC. It codes for CSASGTGGAGYTF.

This sequence joins TRBV3-1 (or the pseudogene TRBV3-2) and TRBJ2-5, with TRBD2 matching 10 bases. CDR3 size: 16 residues. V dropped 2 bases and J dropped 5; count of bases not matched to a gene: 8. Germline CDR1 is LGHDT and CDR2 is YNNKEL (reference sequence). CDR3 sequence (DNA): TGTGCCAGCAGCCAATCTATAGCGGGAGGAGGGGAGACCCAGTACTTC. The encoded protein is CASSQSIAGGGETQYF.

The CDR3 reads CASSLDGLWASGSDEQYF. The CDR3 DNA reads as TGTGCCAGCAGCTTAGATGGGCTTTGGGCTAGCGGGAGCGACGAGCAGTACTTC. The V gene is TRBV11-3, the J gene TRBJ2-7; 10 bases are shared with TRBD2. The germline V gene encodes CDR1 SGHNT and CDR2 YENEEA. The CDR3 covers 18 residues. The trim removed 0 bases at V and 5 bases at J, leaving 13 bases unmatched.

The chain is built from TRBV4-3 and TRBJ2-5; D is ambiguous. Germline-derived CDR1 and CDR2 are LGHNA and YSLEER. Trimming shortened V by 1 base and J by 0 bases, and 9 bases separated the two germline ends. The CDR3 is 15 residues long. CDR3 bases: TGCGCCAGCAGCCAAGGATTCTCTAACCAAGAGACCCAGTACTTC. Amino acids: CASSQGFSNQETQYF.

The V and J genes are TRBV14 and TRBJ2-7; D might be TRBD1 (5 bases). V gave up 0 bases and J gave up 4 bases, with 10 bases separating them. Germline V gives CDR1 SGHDN, CDR2 FVKESK. CDR3 length equals 14 residues. The CDR3 sequence is CASSQEQATYEQYF. The CDR3, as DNA: TGTGCCAGCAGCCAAGAACAGGCGACGTACGAGCAGTACTTC. Full variable domain (rest looked up from reference TRBV14 and TRBJ2-7): EAGVTQFPSHSVIEKGQTVTLRCDPISGHDNLYWYRRVMGKEIKFLLHFVKESKQDESGMPNNRFLAERTGGTYSTLKVQPAELEDSGVYFCASSQEQATYEQYFGPGTRLTVT.

This chain links TRBV5-4 with TRBJ1-1; possibly TRBD1 for D (6 bases). Germline-derived CDR1 and CDR2 are SGHNT and YYREEE (reference sequence). Trimming took 0 bases from V and 6 from J, leaving 15 bases between them. The CDR3 has 15 residues. The DNA for the CDR3 is TGTGCCAGCAGCTTGGCCGACAGGATAGGGTCTGAAGCTTTCTTT. As protein: CASSLADRIGSEAFF.

V is TRBV19 and J is TRBJ2-4; D call uncertain. Looked up from germline, CDR1 is LNHDA and CDR2 is SQIVND (reference sequence). V was cut by 1 base and J by 2 bases, with 6 bases left in between. The length of the CDR3 is 14 residues. The CDR3 DNA sequence: TGTGCCAGTAGTATAGCCGTTACCAAAAACATTCAGTACTTC. Its translation is CASSIAVTKNIQYF.

The chain uses TRBV30 and TRBJ2-1; D gene ambiguous. Germline V lookup: CDR1 GTSNPN, CDR2 SVGIG (reference sequence). Trimming shortened V by 0 bases and J by 1 base, and 13 bases separated the two germline ends. The CDR3 has 16 residues. CDR3 sequence reads: CAWSVNRVKSYNEQFF. In nucleotides, the CDR3 is TGTGCCTGGAGTGTAAACCGGGTCAAATCCTACAATGAGCAGTTCTTC.

V and J are TRBV4-1 and TRBJ2-7; perhaps TRBD2 as D (5 bases). Germline assignment: CDR1 MGHRA and CDR2 YSYEKL. This CDR3 is 14 amino acids long. Trimming shortened V by 0 bases and J by 2 bases, and 8 bases separated the two germline ends. The CDR3 nucleotides read TGCGCCAGCAGCCAAGAGGCGACTACCTACGAGCAGTACTTC. Translated, it gives CASSQEATTYEQYF.

The chain recombines TRBV14 with TRBJ2-7, with a weak D call TRBD2 (7 bases). The V gene lost 5 bases and the J gene lost 7 bases, with 15 bases spanning the gap. Germline V gene lookup returns CDR1 SGHDN and CDR2 FVKESK. The CDR3 has 13 residues. The chain's CDR3 is CASSSFGGREQYF. The CDR3 bases are TGTGCCAGCAGCTCCTTCGGGGGGCGTGAGCAGTACTTC.

This clone came up a few times. This chain connects TRBV19 to TRBJ2-7; 7 bases fit TRBD1. Germline V lookup: CDR1 LNHDA, CDR2 SQIVND (reference sequence). The CDR3 totals 14 residues. Trimming removed 3 bases from V and 4 bases from J; junction bases left unmatched: 6. CDR3 loop: CASSMAGGGYEQYF. The DNA of the CDR3 is TGTGCCAGTAGTATGGCAGGGGGTGGATACGAGCAGTACTTC.

This rearrangement joins TRBV30 to TRBJ2-3, with 8 bases fitting TRBD2. The germline CDR1 and CDR2 sequences are GTSNPN and SVGIG (reference sequence). The CDR3 is 14 residues long. J lost 5 bases, V lost 2 bases, and 6 bases had no gene match. In DNA, the CDR3 is TGTGCCTGGAGTCCAGCGGGAGTAGGAGATACGCAGTATTTT. Amino acids: CAWSPAGVGDTQYF. The full variable domain, rest sourced from reference TRBV30 and TRBJ2-3, is SQTIHQWPATLVQPVGSPLSLECTVEGTSNPNLYWYRQAAGRGLQLLFYSVGIGQISSEVPQNLSASRPQDRQFILSSKKLLLSDSGFYLCAWSPAGVGDTQYFGPGTRLTVL.

The J gene is TRBJ1-2, the V gene TRBV28; possible D gene TRBD1, 5 bases. Per the germline V gene, CDR1 is MDHEN and CDR2 is SYDVKM. This CDR3 has 17 residues. V was trimmed by 6 bases and J by 6 bases, leaving 26 bases between them. The chain's CDR3 is CASRKLVYKIGGDGYTF. The CDR3 nucleotides are TGTGCCAGCAGAAAGTTAGTTTACAAAATAGGAGGGGATGGCTACACCTTC.

The chain recombines TRBV11-2 with TRBJ2-7; 8 bases are shared with TRBD2. CDR3 length equals 14 residues. In germline, CDR1 is SGHAT, CDR2 FQNNGV. The junction had 7 bases not matched to a gene; V was cut back by 3 bases and J by 6 bases. DNA for the CDR3: TGTGCCAGCAGCTTCGGGACACGGGGGGGCGAGCAGTACTTC. Amino acid sequence: CASSFGTRGGEQYF. The entire variable domain, with the rest obtained from reference TRBV11-2 and TRBJ2-7, is as follows: EAGVAQSPRYKIIEKRQSVAFWCNPISGHATLYWYQQILGQGPKLLIQFQNNGVVDDSQLPKDRFSAERLKGVDSTLKIQPAKLEDSAVYLCASSFGTRGGEQYFGPGTRLTVT.